These 32 T cell receptor beta chains came from one sample sequenced in a study of blood T cell repertoires in COVID-19. Profiling relied on immunoSEQ multiplex PCR, and the TCRdb table lists in-frame clones only, not all of them. There are approximately 280,000 clones in the sample; around 89% occur only once, and approximately 4.6% lies in the top ten. The specimen was peripheral blood. Receptors originate from a man aged 35 to 55 with acute or convalescent COVID-19.

CDR3 coding DNA: TGTGCCAGCTGGGGACAGGAGAGGACTGAAGCTTTCTTT. It is translated as CASWGQERTEAFF. The genes are TRBV3-1 (or the pseudogene TRBV3-2) and TRBJ1-1, with 8 positions matching TRBD1. From germline, CDR1 is LGHDT and CDR2 YNNKEL (reference sequence). Trimming at V came to 8 bases and at J to 5 bases, leaving 7 bases not matched to a gene. The CDR3 consists of 13 residues.

About this clone itself: The junction and the germline gene differ at one end; a read error may be behind it. The chain links TRBV10-3 to TRBJ2-2, with a tentative D call TRBD2 (5 bases). Germline assignment: CDR1 ENHRY and CDR2 SYGVKD. The CDR3 contains 16 residues. CDR3 amino acids: CAISEDGPRYTGELFF. The DNA of the CDR3 is TGTGCCATCAGTGAAGATGGCCCTAGGTACACCGGGGAGTTGTTTTTT.

The chain has TRBV3-1 (or the pseudogene TRBV3-2) and TRBJ1-2; TRBD1 might be the D (5 bases). V shed 0 bases and J shed 7 bases, with 9 bases lying between them. The CDR3 contains 13 residues. Looked up from germline, CDR1 is LGHDT and CDR2 is YNNKEL (reference sequence). Written as DNA, the CDR3 is TGTGCCAGCAGCCAAGAGGGCGGGACTGGCTACACCTTC. This translates into CASSQEGGTGYTF.

The chain has TRBV6-6 and TRBJ1-1; D not resolved. The CDR3 sequence is 15 residues long. Germline V gives CDR1 MNHNY, CDR2 SVGAGI (reference sequence). Trimming cost V 1 base and J 1 base, with 10 bases left between them. CDR3 in amino acids: CASSYFGRGNTEAFF. The CDR3 DNA reads TGTGCCAGCAGTTACTTTGGCCGTGGGAACACTGAAGCTTTCTTT.

J is TRBJ1-2 and V is TRBV11-2, with D possibly TRBD1 on 5 matching bases. The germline V and J ends were trimmed by 1 base and 4 bases, with 10 bases remaining between them. Germline CDR1 and CDR2: SGHAT and FQNNGV. This CDR3 has 14 amino acids. CDR3 protein: CASSLGQFRYGYTF. In DNA form, the CDR3 reads TGTGCCAGCAGCTTAGGACAGTTTCGCTATGGCTACACCTTC.

This clone was seen just once. V and J are TRBV3-1 (or the pseudogene TRBV3-2) and TRBJ1-4; 8 nucleotides line up with TRBD1. This CDR3 spans 18 amino acids. The ends lost 4 bases at V and 2 bases at J; junction bases unmatched: 12. Germline CDR1 LGHDT, CDR2 YNNKEL (reference sequence). In DNA form, the CDR3 reads TGTGCCAGCAGCCCCTTATGGGCAGGGGGCAAGACTAATGAAAAACTGTTTTTT. It yields the protein CASSPLWAGGKTNEKLFF.

This clone has just one count. The CDR3 DNA sequence: TGTGCCAGTAGCACTGACGACAGGGATCTCATGAACACTGAAGCTTTCTTT. Its translation is CASSTDDRDLMNTEAFF. V and J are TRBV19 and TRBJ1-1; the match to TRBD1 covers 7 bases. With V trimmed by 6 bases and J by 0 bases, 13 bases remained unmatched. Germline V gene sequence: CDR1 LNHDA, CDR2 SQIVND (reference sequence). The CDR3 extends over 17 amino acids.

The V call is TRBV6-7, the J call TRBJ2-3; 11 nucleotides align to TRBD1. TRBV6-7 has ORF status, its function being uncertain. The CDR3 is made up of 17 amino acids. V was pared by 0 bases and J by 0 bases, with 2 bases of the junction left unmatched. The CDR3 loop is CASSYSRDRGSTDTQYF. In DNA, the CDR3 is TGTGCCAGCAGTTACTCGCGGGACAGGGGGAGCACAGATACGCAGTATTTT.

J is TRBJ1-5 and V is TRBV2, with 7 positions matching TRBD1. Germline CDR1 is SNHLY and CDR2 is FYNNEI. With V trimmed by 5 bases and J by 0 bases, 22 bases remained unmatched. CDR3 length: 21 amino acids. CDR3 sequence: CASSFDITRDSGIYSNQPQHF. As DNA, the CDR3 is TGTGCCAGCAGTTTCGACATAACCAGGGACAGTGGGATTTATAGCAATCAGCCCCAGCATTTT.

This rearrangement joins TRBV5-8 to TRBJ2-2; 8 bases line up with TRBD1. CDR1 SGHTS and CDR2 YDEGEE come from the germline V gene. The V gene end was trimmed by 4 bases and the J gene end by 1 base; junction bases not matched to a gene: 6. This CDR3 is 16 amino acids long. The CDR3: CASSPRTGKNTGELFF. CDR3 DNA sequence: TGTGCCAGCAGCCCGAGGACAGGGAAGAACACCGGGGAGCTGTTTTTT.

V is TRBV25-1 and J is TRBJ1-2, with D maybe TRBD1 (5 bases). V was cut by 10 bases and J by 3 bases, with 6 bases left in between. The length of the CDR3 is 10 residues. From germline, CDR1 is MGHDK and CDR2 SYGVNS. This CDR3 reads CATGDYGYTF. CDR3 in DNA: TGTGCCACGGGGGACTATGGCTACACCTTC.

The chain uses TRBV5-1 and TRBJ2-1, with 8 bases lining up with TRBD1. Germline values: CDR1 SGHRS, CDR2 YFSETQ. V lost 0 bases and J lost 8; bases outside the gene matches: 4. This CDR3 contains 14 residues. The CDR3 DNA is TGCGCCAGCAGCTTGGGGTCAGGGGGCGATGAGCAGTTCTTC. As protein: CASSLGSGGDEQFF.

The rearrangement uses TRBV7-8 and TRBJ1-3; 9 bases line up with TRBD1. Losses at the gene ends were 0 bases for V and 3 bases for J; bases not matched to a gene: 3. Germline lookup yields CDR1 SGHVS and CDR2 FQNEAQ. The CDR3 is 16 amino acids. Written as DNA, the CDR3 is TGTGCCAGCAGCTTAGCACAGGGGGCTTATGGAAACACCATATATTTT. Residues: CASSLAQGAYGNTIYF. Based on the CDR3 plus reference TRBV7-8 and TRBJ1-3, the full variable domain is GAGVSQSPRYKVAKRGQDVALRCDPISGHVSLFWYQQALGQGPEFLTYFQNEAQLDKSGLPSDRFFAERPEGSVSTLKIQRTQQEDSAVYLCASSLAQGAYGNTIYFGEGSWLTVV.

In its sample, this clone was seen once. V is TRBV11-3 and J is TRBJ1-3; D call uncertain. This CDR3 has 17 amino acids. Germline V gene sequence: CDR1 SGHNT, CDR2 YENEEA. V gave up 6 bases and J gave up 0 bases, with 18 bases separating them. CDR3 in amino acids: CASSRLGGTLSGNTIYF. The CDR3 coding sequence is TGTGCCAGCAGTAGGTTAGGAGGAACCCTCTCTGGAAACACCATATATTTT.

This sequence joins TRBV5-6 and TRBJ2-3, with 7 bases identical to TRBD1. This CDR3 has 15 residues. The V gene's germline CDR1 is SGHDT and CDR2 YYEEEE. The junction had 6 bases not matched to a gene; V was cut back by 2 bases and J by 3 bases. CDR3: CASSFGKGATDTQYF. In DNA, the CDR3 is TGTGCCAGCAGCTTTGGTAAGGGGGCTACAGATACGCAGTATTTT.

The chain is built from TRBV12-3 or TRBV12-4 and TRBJ2-1, with D possibly being TRBD2 (6 bases). V gave up 7 bases and J gave up 9 bases, with 16 bases separating them. This CDR3 has 13 residues. CDR3 DNA: TGTGCCAGCAATAGGATCGCCGGGGGTGAGCAGTTCTTC. It encodes CASNRIAGGEQFF.

The chain combines TRBV2 with TRBJ1-2; D is ambiguous. The length of the CDR3 is 13 residues. CDR1 SNHLY and CDR2 FYNNEI come from the germline V gene. V gave up 5 bases and J gave up 4 bases, with 11 bases separating them. The CDR3 DNA follows: TGTGCCAGCAGTTCCGGGTTCTTCTATGGCTACACCTTC. It yields the protein CASSSGFFYGYTF.

This clone came up once. V usage is TRBV6-5 and J usage is TRBJ1-5; D is perhaps TRBD1 (6 bases). This CDR3 comprises 15 residues. Trimming left V 6 bases short and J 5 bases short, with 17 bases between. CDR1 and CDR2 (germline): MNHEY, SVGAGI. The CDR3 nucleotides read TGTGCCAGCAGCGGTCGGTGGCAGGGGCATCAGCCCCAGCATTTT. It is translated as CASSGRWQGHQPQHF.

The V and J genes are TRBV5-1 and TRBJ1-6, with a tentative D call TRBD1 (5 bases). Per the germline V gene, CDR1 is SGHRS and CDR2 is YFSETQ. Deletions cut 2 bases from V and 6 bases from J, with 9 bases between. The CDR3 is 14 amino acids. The CDR3 DNA sequence: TGCGCCAGCAGCTTTACAGGCCCTAATTCACCCCTCCACTTT. Its protein product is CASSFTGPNSPLHF. The entire variable domain, with the rest obtained from reference TRBV5-1 and TRBJ1-6, is as follows: KAGVTQTPRYLIKTRGQQVTLSCSPISGHRSVSWYQQTPGQGLQFLFEYFSETQRNKGNFPGRFSGRQFSNSRSEMNVSTLELGDSALYLCASSFTGPNSPLHFGNGTRLTVT.

The V call is TRBV4-1, the J call TRBJ1-3; unclear D gene. V dropped 0 bases and J dropped 0 bases, with 9 bases sitting between them. CDR3 length equals 16 residues. CDR1 MGHRA and CDR2 YSYEKL come from the germline V gene. Here the CDR3 reads CASSQEVRFSGNTIYF. CDR3 bases: TGCGCCAGCAGCCAAGAGGTACGGTTCTCTGGAAACACCATATATTTT.

This chain joins TRBV7-6 and TRBJ1-1; D unresolved. Trimming pared 1 base from V and 0 bases from J, leaving 9 bases between. The germline V gene encodes CDR1 SGHVS and CDR2 FNYEAQ. The CDR3 runs to 15 residues. The CDR3 nucleotides are TGTGCCAGCAGCTTAGGTCGGCAGGTGAACACTGAAGCTTTCTTT. It is translated as CASSLGRQVNTEAFF.

The sample holds one count of this clone. The rearrangement links TRBV2 to TRBJ1-2; D ambiguous. CDR3 length: 15 residues. V was pared by 1 base and J by 0 bases, with 9 bases between. Germline V CDR1 and CDR2: SNHLY, FYNNEI. CDR3 bases: TGTGCCAGCAGTGAAGACGGACTTACTAACTATGGCTACACCTTC. It encodes CASSEDGLTNYGYTF.

The V and J genes are TRBV18 and TRBJ1-1; 8 bases align to TRBD1. With V trimmed by 5 bases and J by 7 bases, 3 bases remained unmatched. CDR3 length equals 12 residues. Germline CDR1 KGHSH, CDR2 LQKENI. Here the CDR3 reads CASSGQGGEAFF. The CDR3 coding sequence is TGTGCCAGCTCAGGACAGGGAGGTGAAGCTTTCTTT.

The chain combines TRBV7-3 with TRBJ1-1; TRBD1 matches 7 bases. The CDR3 sequence is 14 residues long. Losses at the gene ends were 5 bases for V and 1 base for J; bases not matched to a gene: 4. From germline, CDR1 is SGHTA and CDR2 FQGTGA. CDR3 amino acids: CASSPRQGNTEAFF. The CDR3 DNA follows: TGTGCCAGCAGCCCCCGACAGGGGAACACTGAAGCTTTCTTT.

CDR3 residues: CASSPTGLGIEQFF. Here the CDR3 DNA reads TGCGCCAGCAGCCCTACCGGACTTGGGATCGAGCAGTTCTTC. The rearrangement joins TRBV4-1 to TRBJ2-1, with D perhaps matching TRBD2 (5 bases). The CDR3 length is 14 residues. Trimming pared 4 bases from V and 10 bases from J, leaving 17 bases between. Germline loops: CDR1 MGHRA, CDR2 YSYEKL.

The V and J genes are TRBV5-1 and TRBJ2-1; 7 nucleotides match TRBD2. This CDR3 contains 15 residues. CDR1 and CDR2 (germline): SGHRS, YFSETQ. V dropped 4 bases and J dropped 2; count of bases not matched to a gene: 6. CDR3 protein: CASSPPGGTYNEQFF. In DNA form, the CDR3 reads TGCGCCAGCAGCCCCCCGGGGGGAACCTACAATGAGCAGTTCTTC.

The chain has TRBV2 and TRBJ1-5; D gene unclear. Trimming removed 6 bases from V and 6 bases from J, with 12 bases in between. Germline CDR1 SNHLY, CDR2 FYNNEI. CDR3 length equals 13 residues. The CDR3 reads CASSPAVGQPQHF. CDR3 in DNA: TGTGCCAGCAGCCCCGCGGTGGGTCAGCCCCAGCATTTT.

V gene TRBV5-5 combines with J gene TRBJ2-1; maybe TRBD2 (5 bases). Between the trimmed V and J ends, which lost 2 bases and 9 bases, there was a span of 15 bases. The CDR3 contains 14 residues. The germline V gene encodes CDR1 SGHKS and CDR2 YYEKEE (reference sequence). Written as DNA, the CDR3 is TGTGCCAGCAGCTTACTGCCCGGGAAGGTTGAGCAGTTCTTC. It specifies CASSLLPGKVEQFF.

The J gene is TRBJ2-7, the V gene TRBV9, with D possibly TRBD2 on 7 matching bases. CDR1 and CDR2 (germline): SGDLS, YYNGEE. V shed 4 bases and J shed 4 bases, with 15 bases lying between them. The CDR3 contains 14 residues. The CDR3 nucleotides read TGTGCCAGCAGCCGTGGGGGGCGGGAGTACGAGCAGTACTTC. It yields the protein CASSRGGREYEQYF.

The DNA for the CDR3 is TGTGCTAGTGGTTCCGAGGGCGGTCAGCCCCAGCATTTT. It translates to CASGSEGGQPQHF. The chain recombines TRBV12-5 with TRBJ1-5; D uncertain. V lost 4 bases to trimming and J lost 6 bases, with 10 bases between them. The CDR3 is 13 amino acids. Germline CDR1 reads LGHNT; CDR2 reads FRNRAP. Complete variable domain (other parts from reference TRBV12-5 and TRBJ1-5): DARVTQTPRHKVTEMGQEVTMRCQPILGHNTVFWYRQTMMQGLELLAYFRNRAPLDDSGMPKDRFSAEMPDATLATLKIQPSEPRDSAVYFCASGSEGGQPQHFGDGTRLSIL.

This clone was detected only once. The chain combines TRBV19 with TRBJ1-1; D unclear. Germline V gives CDR1 LNHDA, CDR2 SQIVND (reference sequence). This CDR3 contains 14 residues. Between the trimmed V and J ends, which lost 4 bases and 4 bases, there was a span of 13 bases. The CDR3 reads CASSSRSLGTEAFF. The CDR3 DNA reads TGTGCCAGTAGTAGTAGGAGTCTGGGCACTGAAGCTTTCTTT. The full variable domain, completed using reference TRBV19 and TRBJ1-1, is DGGITQSPKYLFRKEGQNVTLSCEQNLNHDAMYWYRQDPGQGLRLIYYSQIVNDFQKGDIAEGYSVSREKKESFPLTVTSAQKNPTAFYLCASSSRSLGTEAFFGQGTRLTVV.

This chain links TRBV3-1 (or the pseudogene TRBV3-2) with TRBJ2-3; the match to TRBD1 covers 7 bases. The CDR3 contains 16 residues. Germline V gene data show CDR1 as LGHDT and CDR2 as YNNKEL (reference sequence). The J segment lost 3 bases and the V segment lost 3 bases, leaving 9 bases of the junction unmatched. The CDR3 DNA is TGTGCCAGCAGCCATTCGTCCAGGGGGAGTACAGATACGCAGTATTTT. It codes for CASSHSSRGSTDTQYF.